Included here is one TCR beta chain sequence, with context. The record originates from a study of blood T cell repertoires in COVID-19. Study as a whole: The United States, Italy and Spain were the sources of the acute and convalescent COVID-19 samples. Nucleic acid was either cDNA or gDNA, and it came from T cells, B-cell-depleted T cells, or PBMCs.

CDR1 and CDR2 from the germline V gene are MNHNY and SVGAGI (reference sequence). The length of the CDR3 is 16 residues. V dropped 4 bases and J dropped 1; count of bases not matched to a gene: 6. Recruited during active infection, patients (from Seattle) were subsequently followed longitudinally. Under the authors' procedure: Amplified reference gene primers provided the basis for estimating nucleated cell counts. Using immunoSEQ multiplex PCR, the repertoire was profiled, and TCRdb retains in-frame clones only, with some absent. That table furnishes V, J and clone size, whereas the DNA furnished D and trimming. This table holds a few hundred thousand clones, around nine tenths found once.

The V gene is TRBV6-6, the J gene TRBJ2-2; 7 positions match TRBD2. Input material: peripheral blood. The TCR originated in a woman in her 30s with COVID-19, enrolled during active disease. CDR3 region: CASSWEREMNTGELFF. CDR3 sequence (DNA): TGTGCCAGCAGTTGGGAGCGGGAAATGAACACCGGGGAGCTGTTTTTT.